This T cell receptor beta chain emerged from a study of blood T cell repertoires in COVID-19. Study-wide context: Samples taken during acute and convalescent COVID-19 were collected in the United States, Italy and Spain. Sources were T cells, B-cell-depleted T cells, or PBMCs; the material itself was cDNA or gDNA.

The assay was immunoSEQ multiplex PCR, and TCRdb's table has in-frame clones only and misses some. This sample has about 270,000 clones; around 89% occur once, and the top ten carry approximately 4%. Participants' reported clinical history set cohort assignment. This CDR3 contains 17 residues. Germline V gene sequence: CDR1 SGHNT, CDR2 YYREEE (reference sequence). V gave up 2 bases and J gave up 3 bases; unmatched junction bases: 9. This clone has a handful of counts. The rearrangement joins TRBV5-4 to TRBJ2-3, with 10 bases fitting TRBD2. The TCR was taken from a woman younger than 45 with acute COVID-19. The sample was PBMCs or T cells enriched from blood (not recorded which). The CDR3 bases are TGTGCCAGCAGCTTCCAACTAGCGGGAAGGGGAACAGATACGCAGTATTTT. It yields the protein CASSFQLAGRGTDTQYF.